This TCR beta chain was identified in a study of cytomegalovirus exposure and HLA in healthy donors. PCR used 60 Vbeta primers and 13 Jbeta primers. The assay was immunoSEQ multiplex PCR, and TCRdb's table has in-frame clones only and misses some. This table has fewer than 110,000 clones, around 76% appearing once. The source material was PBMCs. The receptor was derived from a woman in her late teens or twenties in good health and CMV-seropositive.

This CDR3 reads CASSDRIYGYTF. The DNA for the CDR3 is TGTGCCAGCAGCGACAGGATCTATGGCTACACCTTC. This rearrangement joins TRBV27 to TRBJ1-2, with D tentatively TRBD1 (6 bases). The V end was cut by 6 bases, the J end by 4 bases, with 9 bases between. Germline V CDR1 and CDR2: MNHEY, SMNVEV (reference sequence). CDR3 size: 12 residues.